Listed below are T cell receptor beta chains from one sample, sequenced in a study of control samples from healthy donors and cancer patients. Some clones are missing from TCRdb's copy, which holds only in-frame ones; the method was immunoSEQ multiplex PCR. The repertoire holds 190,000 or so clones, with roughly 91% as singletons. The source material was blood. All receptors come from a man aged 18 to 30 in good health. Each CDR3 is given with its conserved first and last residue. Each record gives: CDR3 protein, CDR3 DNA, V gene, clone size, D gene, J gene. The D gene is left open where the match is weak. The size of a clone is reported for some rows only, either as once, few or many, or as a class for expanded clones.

CATTPLRGADTQYF | TGTGCCACCACGCCTCTTAGGGGCGCAGATACGCAGTATTTT | TRBV15 | - | - | TRBJ2-3
CASSLVSHTNTEAFF | TGTGCCAGCAGCTTAGTTTCCCATACGAACACTGAAGCTTTCTTT | TRBV7-2 | - | - | TRBJ1-1
CAISKGQTNYGYTF | TGTGCCATCAGCAAGGGACAGACTAACTATGGCTACACCTTC | TRBV10-3 | - | TRBD1 | TRBJ1-2
CASSESLAGHNEQFF | TGCGCCAGCAGTGAGTCACTAGCGGGGCACAATGAGCAGTTCTTC | TRBV10-1 | - | TRBD2 | TRBJ2-1
CASSRNRGENTEAFF | TGTGCCAGCAGCCGAAACAGGGGGGAAAACACTGAAGCTTTCTTT | TRBV25-1 | - | TRBD1 | TRBJ1-1
CASTEGGSPLHF | TGTGCCAGCACAGAGGGGGGTTCACCCCTCCACTTT | TRBV12-3/TRBV12-4 | - | - | TRBJ1-6
CASSYQHSNTEAFF | TGTGCCAGCAGCTATCAACATTCTAACACTGAAGCTTTCTTT | TRBV7-2 | once | - | TRBJ1-1
CATSDFSNTGELFF | TGTGCCACCAGTGATTTTTCTAACACCGGGGAGCTGTTTTTT | TRBV24-1 | once | - | TRBJ2-2
CASSLSEVSGGNYEQYF | TGTGCCAGCAGTTTATCGGAGGTTAGCGGGGGCAACTACGAGCAGTACTTC | TRBV27 | - | TRBD2 | TRBJ2-7
CASSSRRLAGQETQYF | TGCGCCAGCAGCTCCCGACGACTAGCGGGTCAAGAGACCCAGTACTTC | TRBV5-1 | - | TRBD2 | TRBJ2-5
CASTRGEEQYF | TGTGCCAGCACGCGGGGGGAAGAGCAGTACTTC | TRBV5-6 | - | TRBD2 | TRBJ2-7
CSARGLSSYNSPLHF | TGCTCAGCCAGGGGGCTAAGCTCCTATAATTCACCCCTCCACTTT | TRBV30 | - | TRBD1 | TRBJ1-6
CASSKARRETQYF | TGTGCCAGCAGCAAAGCGCGCAGGGAGACCCAGTACTTC | TRBV21-1 | - | - | TRBJ2-5
CASSRTGSYGYTF | TGTGCCAGCAGTCGGACAGGGAGCTATGGCTACACCTTC | TRBV2 | - | TRBD1 | TRBJ1-2
CASSLWDGAYEQYF | TGTGCCAGCAGTTTATGGGACGGAGCCTACGAGCAGTACTTC | TRBV27 | - | - | TRBJ2-7
CASSLAGVAYGYTF | TGTGCCAGCAGCTTAGCGGGTGTGGCGTATGGCTACACCTTC | TRBV7-9 | - | - | TRBJ1-2
CASSLRGLAGRADTQYF | TGTGCCAGCAGCCTCCGGGGACTAGCGGGTCGGGCAGATACGCAGTATTTT | TRBV5-6 | - | TRBD2 | TRBJ2-3
CASKSGNTIYF | TGTGCCAGCAAGTCTGGAAACACCATATATTTT | TRBV9 | - | - | TRBJ1-3
CAISLQGYEQYF | TGTGCCATCAGTTTACAGGGCTACGAGCAGTACTTC | TRBV10-3 | - | - | TRBJ2-7
CASSPWSEADTEAFF | TGTGCCAGCAGCCCCTGGTCGGAAGCGGACACTGAAGCTTTCTTT | TRBV4-2 | - | - | TRBJ1-1
CASSLGSTDTQYF | TGTGCCAGCAGCTTAGGTAGCACAGATACGCAGTATTTT | TRBV7-8 | - | - | TRBJ2-3
CAGQGLINQPQHF | TGTGCCGGACAGGGGCTGATCAATCAGCCCCAGCATTTT | TRBV6-5 | - | TRBD1 | TRBJ1-5
CASSKEEGYSNQPQHF | TGTGCCAGCAGCAAAGAGGAAGGCTATAGCAATCAGCCCCAGCATTTT | TRBV21-1 | - | - | TRBJ1-5
CASSLMREDYGYTF | TGCGCCAGCAGCCTCATGAGGGAGGACTATGGCTACACCTTC | TRBV5-1 | - | - | TRBJ1-2
CASSGRKGANTGELFF | TGTGCCAGCAGTGGCCGAAAGGGGGCTAATACCGGGGAGCTGTTTTTT | TRBV2 | - | TRBD1 | TRBJ2-2
CASSQGASGGLGETQYF | TGCGCCAGCAGCCAAGGAGCTAGCGGGGGGTTAGGAGAGACCCAGTACTTC | TRBV4-1 | - | TRBD2 | TRBJ2-5
CASSYSPDTDTQYF | TGTGCCAGCAGTTACTCTCCCGACACAGATACGCAGTATTTT | TRBV6-6 | - | - | TRBJ2-3
CASLAGGLGDTQYF | TGTGCCAGCTTAGCGGGGGGCCTTGGAGATACGCAGTATTTT | TRBV7-2 | - | TRBD2 | TRBJ2-3
CAWSPGQSNQPQHF | TGTGCCTGGAGCCCGGGACAGAGCAATCAGCCCCAGCATTTT | TRBV30 | - | TRBD1 | TRBJ1-5
CASSFGTINQPQHF | TGTGCCAGCAGCTTCGGCACTATCAATCAGCCCCAGCATTTT | TRBV7-8 | - | - | TRBJ1-5
CASTNQGDTQYF | TGTGCCAGCACCAATCAGGGGGATACGCAGTATTTT | TRBV5-4 | once | - | TRBJ2-3
CASSSGLAGGPSTDTQYF | TGTGCCAGCAGCTCAGGACTAGCGGGGGGGCCTAGCACAGATACGCAGTATTTT | TRBV5-4 | - | TRBD2 | TRBJ2-3
CATSDPSGGDDEKLFF | TGTGCCACCAGTGATCCGTCGGGGGGGGATGATGAAAAACTGTTTTTT | TRBV24-1 | - | - | TRBJ1-4
CASSIMRETNQPQHF | TGTGCCAGTAGTATTATGCGGGAAACCAATCAGCCCCAGCATTTT | TRBV19 | - | - | TRBJ1-5
CASSPDRAGQPQHF | TGTGCCAGCAGCCCGGACAGGGCTGGACAGCCCCAGCATTTT | TRBV7-8 | - | TRBD1 | TRBJ1-5
CASYREDTGELFF | TGTGCCAGTTACAGGGAGGACACCGGGGAGCTGTTTTTT | TRBV19 | - | - | TRBJ2-2
CASSPLTGSYNEQFF | TGTGCCAGCAGTCCCCTGACGGGCTCCTACAATGAGCAGTTCTTC | TRBV6-5 | - | - | TRBJ2-1
CASSPDPTGELFF | TGCGCCAGCAGCCCGGACCCCACCGGGGAGCTGTTTTTT | TRBV5-1 | - | - | TRBJ2-2
CAISEGTSNEKLFF | TGTGCCATCAGTGAGGGGACATCTAATGAAAAACTGTTTTTT | TRBV10-3 | - | - | TRBJ1-4
CASSVSGDEQFF | TGTGCCAGCAGCGTCAGCGGCGATGAGCAGTTCTTC | TRBV12-3/TRBV12-4 | - | - | TRBJ2-1
CASSPDTGELFF | TGTGCCAGCAGTCCCGACACCGGGGAGCTGTTTTTT | TRBV12-3/TRBV12-4 | - | - | TRBJ2-2
CAWSRPGIDSYEQYF | TGTGCCTGGAGTCGTCCCGGCATTGACTCCTACGAGCAGTACTTC | TRBV30 | - | - | TRBJ2-7
CASSQDRGRINEQFF | TGTGCCAGCAGTCAGGACAGGGGGCGCATCAATGAGCAGTTCTTC | TRBV6-4 | - | TRBD1 | TRBJ2-1
CASSESVPDTQYF | TGTGCCAGCAGTGAATCGGTGCCAGATACGCAGTATTTT | TRBV6-1 | - | - | TRBJ2-3
CATSESIGELFF | TGTGCCACCAGTGAGAGTATCGGGGAGCTGTTTTTT | TRBV24-1 | - | - | TRBJ2-2
CASSYAAGGEQYF | TGTGCCAGCAGTTACGCGGCGGGCGGCGAGCAGTACTTC | TRBV6-6 | few | - | TRBJ2-7
CASSQDRGTLVYNEQFF | TGTGCCAGCAGCCAAGATAGGGGAACGCTTGTCTACAATGAGCAGTTCTTC | TRBV4-2 | - | - | TRBJ2-1
CASSLQGGTNEKLFF | TGCGCCAGCAGCTTACAGGGAGGGACTAATGAAAAACTGTTTTTT | TRBV5-1 | - | - | TRBJ1-4
CASILEGRGGGYTF | TGTGCCAGCATCCTCGAGGGCCGAGGGGGGGGCTACACCTTC | TRBV6-5 | - | - | TRBJ1-2
CASSDWGQVGNEQFF | TGTGCCAGCAGTGATTGGGGACAGGTCGGGAATGAGCAGTTCTTC | TRBV25-1 | once | TRBD1 | TRBJ2-1
CASSLGVGGGQPQHF | TGTGCCAGCAGCTTGGGTGTGGGTGGCGGACAGCCCCAGCATTTT | TRBV5-6 | - | - | TRBJ1-5
CASHQPSTDTQYF | TGCGCCAGCCACCAGCCTAGCACAGATACGCAGTATTTT | TRBV5-1 | - | - | TRBJ2-3
CASSKPGGVKNSPLHF | TGCGCCAGCAGTAAACCCGGGGGGGTAAAAAATTCACCCCTCCACTTT | TRBV10-1 | - | - | TRBJ1-6
CASSIATPTNEKLFF | TGTGCCAGTAGTATAGCTACTCCAACTAATGAAAAACTGTTTTTT | TRBV19 | - | - | TRBJ1-4
CASSIYRTSTTDTQYF | TGTGCCAGTAGTATTTATCGAACTAGTACCACAGATACGCAGTATTTT | TRBV19 | - | - | TRBJ2-3
CAGGQLNYGYTF | TGTGCCGGGGGGCAGTTAAACTATGGCTACACCTTC | TRBV6-5 | - | - | TRBJ1-2
CASSEAETGGYTF | TGTGCCAGCAGTGAAGCTGAGACAGGGGGCTACACCTTC | TRBV6-1 | - | TRBD1 | TRBJ1-2